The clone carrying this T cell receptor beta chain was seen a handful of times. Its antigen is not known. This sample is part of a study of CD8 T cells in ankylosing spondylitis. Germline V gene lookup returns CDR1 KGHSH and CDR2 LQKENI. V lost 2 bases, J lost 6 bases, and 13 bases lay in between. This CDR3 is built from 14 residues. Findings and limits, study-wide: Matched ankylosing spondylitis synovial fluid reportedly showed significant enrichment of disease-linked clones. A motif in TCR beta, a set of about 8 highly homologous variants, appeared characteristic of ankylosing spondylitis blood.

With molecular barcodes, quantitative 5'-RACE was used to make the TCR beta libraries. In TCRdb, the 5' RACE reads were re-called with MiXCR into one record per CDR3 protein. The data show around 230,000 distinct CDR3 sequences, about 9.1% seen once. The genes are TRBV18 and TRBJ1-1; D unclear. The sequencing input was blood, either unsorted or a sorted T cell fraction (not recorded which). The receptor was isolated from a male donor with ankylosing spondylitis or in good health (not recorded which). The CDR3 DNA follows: TGTGCCAGCTCACCAATGCGGGATTTGCCTGAAGCTTTCTTT. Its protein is CASSPMRDLPEAFF.